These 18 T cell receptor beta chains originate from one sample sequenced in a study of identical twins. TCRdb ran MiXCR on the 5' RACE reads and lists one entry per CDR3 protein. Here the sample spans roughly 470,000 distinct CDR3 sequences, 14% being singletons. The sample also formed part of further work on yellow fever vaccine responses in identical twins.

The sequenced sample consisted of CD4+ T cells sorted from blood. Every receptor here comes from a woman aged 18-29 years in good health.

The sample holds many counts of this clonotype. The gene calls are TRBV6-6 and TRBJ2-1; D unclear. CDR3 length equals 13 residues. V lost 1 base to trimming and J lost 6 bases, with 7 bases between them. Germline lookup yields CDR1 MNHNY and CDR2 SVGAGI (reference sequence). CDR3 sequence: CASSYLGFNEQFF. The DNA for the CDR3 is TGTGCCAGCAGTTACTTAGGGTTCAATGAGCAGTTCTTC.

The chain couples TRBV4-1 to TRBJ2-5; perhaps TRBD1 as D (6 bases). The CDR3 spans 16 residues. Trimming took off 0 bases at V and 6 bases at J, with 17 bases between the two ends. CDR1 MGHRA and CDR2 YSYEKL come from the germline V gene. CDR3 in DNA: TGCGCCAGCAGCCAAGAATCGGGTGGGCAGGGGAAGACCCAGTACTTC. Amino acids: CASSQESGGQGKTQYF.

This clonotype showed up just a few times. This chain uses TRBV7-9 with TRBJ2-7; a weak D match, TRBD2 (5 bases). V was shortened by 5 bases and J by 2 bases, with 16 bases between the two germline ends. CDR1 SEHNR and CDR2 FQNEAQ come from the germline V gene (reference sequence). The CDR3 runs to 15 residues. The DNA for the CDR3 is TGTGCCAGCAGCACCTCCGGAGGAATTACCTACGAGCAGTACTTC. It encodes CASSTSGGITYEQYF.

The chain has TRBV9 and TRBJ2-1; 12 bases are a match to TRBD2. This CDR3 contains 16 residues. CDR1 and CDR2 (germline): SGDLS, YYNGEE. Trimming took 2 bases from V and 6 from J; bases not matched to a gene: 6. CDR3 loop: CASSVDPSGRANEQFF. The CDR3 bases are TGTGCCAGCAGCGTGGACCCTAGCGGGAGGGCCAATGAGCAGTTCTTC. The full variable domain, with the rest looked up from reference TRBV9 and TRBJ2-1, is DSGVTQTPKHLITATGQRVTLRCSPRSGDLSVYWYQQSLDQGLQFLIQYYNGEERAKGNILERFSAQQFPDLHSELNLSSLELGDSALYFCASSVDPSGRANEQFFGPGTRLTVL.

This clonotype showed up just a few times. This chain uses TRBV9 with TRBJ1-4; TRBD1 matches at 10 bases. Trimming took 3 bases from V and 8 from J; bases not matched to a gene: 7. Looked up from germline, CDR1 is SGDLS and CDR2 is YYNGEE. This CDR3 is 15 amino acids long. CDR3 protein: CASSAGTGAGEKLFF. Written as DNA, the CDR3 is TGTGCCAGCAGCGCCGGGACAGGGGCTGGGGAAAAACTGTTTTTT.

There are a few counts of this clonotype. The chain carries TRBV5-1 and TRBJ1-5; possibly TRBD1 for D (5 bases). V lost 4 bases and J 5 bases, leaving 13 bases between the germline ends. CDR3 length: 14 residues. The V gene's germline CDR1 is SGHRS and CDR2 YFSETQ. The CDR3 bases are TGCGCCAGCAGCGTTGGGGGTTTGGATCAGCCCCAGCATTTT. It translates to CASSVGGLDQPQHF.

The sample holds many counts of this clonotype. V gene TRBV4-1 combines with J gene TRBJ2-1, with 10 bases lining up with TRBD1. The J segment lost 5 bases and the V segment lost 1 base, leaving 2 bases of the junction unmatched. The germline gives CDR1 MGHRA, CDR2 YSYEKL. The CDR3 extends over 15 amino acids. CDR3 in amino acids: CASSQGDRGHNEQFF. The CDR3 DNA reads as TGCGCCAGCAGCCAAGGGGACAGGGGACACAATGAGCAGTTCTTC.

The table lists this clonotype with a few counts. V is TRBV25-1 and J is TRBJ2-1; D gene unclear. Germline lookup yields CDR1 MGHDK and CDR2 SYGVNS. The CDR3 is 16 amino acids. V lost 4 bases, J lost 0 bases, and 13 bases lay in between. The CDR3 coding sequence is TGTGCCAGCAGTGCCTCTAGTCGACCCTCCTACAATGAGCAGTTCTTC. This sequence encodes CASSASSRPSYNEQFF. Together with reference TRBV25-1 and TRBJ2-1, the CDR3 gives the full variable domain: EADIYQTPRYLVIGTGKKITLECSQTMGHDKMYWYQQDPGMELHLIHYSYGVNSTEKGDLSSESTVSRIRTEHFPLTLESARPSHTSQYLCASSASSRPSYNEQFFGPGTRLTVL.

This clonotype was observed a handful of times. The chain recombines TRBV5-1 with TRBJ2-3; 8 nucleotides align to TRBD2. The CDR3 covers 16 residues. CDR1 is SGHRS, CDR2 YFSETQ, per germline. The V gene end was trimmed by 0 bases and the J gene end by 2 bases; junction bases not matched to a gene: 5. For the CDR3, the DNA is TGCGCCAGCAGCTTGGCGGGAGCGGGGGCCACAGATACGCAGTATTTT. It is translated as CASSLAGAGATDTQYF.

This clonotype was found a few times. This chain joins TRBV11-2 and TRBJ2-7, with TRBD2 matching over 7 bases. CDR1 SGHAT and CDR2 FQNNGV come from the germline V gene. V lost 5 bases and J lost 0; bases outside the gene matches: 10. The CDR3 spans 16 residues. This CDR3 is CASSPSSSGSSYEQYF. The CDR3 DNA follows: TGTGCCAGCAGCCCTAGCTCTAGCGGCAGCTCCTACGAGCAGTACTTC.

The CDR3 DNA sequence: TGTGCCAGCAGTTACCCACTGGGGGGGGACGGTGAGCAGTTCTTC. Its translation: CASSYPLGGDGEQFF. The chain has TRBV12-3 or TRBV12-4 and TRBJ2-1; TRBD2 matches at 7 bases. V lost 4 bases and J lost 9; bases outside the gene matches: 12. CDR3 length equals 15 residues.

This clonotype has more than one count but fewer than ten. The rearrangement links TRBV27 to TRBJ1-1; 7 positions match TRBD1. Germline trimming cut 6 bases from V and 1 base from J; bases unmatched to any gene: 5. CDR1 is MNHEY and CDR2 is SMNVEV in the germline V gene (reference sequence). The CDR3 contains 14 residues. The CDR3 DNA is TGTGCCAGCAGCAAGACAGGGAAGAACACTGAAGCTTTCTTT. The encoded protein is CASSKTGKNTEAFF.

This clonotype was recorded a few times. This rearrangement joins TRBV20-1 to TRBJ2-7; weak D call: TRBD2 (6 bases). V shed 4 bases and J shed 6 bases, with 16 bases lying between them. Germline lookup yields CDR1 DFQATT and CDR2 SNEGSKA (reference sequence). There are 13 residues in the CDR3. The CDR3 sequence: CSANLKRDSEQYF. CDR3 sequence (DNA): TGCAGTGCTAACCTAAAACGGGACTCCGAGCAGTACTTC.

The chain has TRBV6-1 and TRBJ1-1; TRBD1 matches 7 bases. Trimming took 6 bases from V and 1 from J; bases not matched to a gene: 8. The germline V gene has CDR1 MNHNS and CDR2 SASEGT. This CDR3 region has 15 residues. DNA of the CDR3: TGTGCCAGCAGGGGGTTGGACAGGTCGAACACTGAAGCTTTCTTT. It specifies CASRGLDRSNTEAFF.

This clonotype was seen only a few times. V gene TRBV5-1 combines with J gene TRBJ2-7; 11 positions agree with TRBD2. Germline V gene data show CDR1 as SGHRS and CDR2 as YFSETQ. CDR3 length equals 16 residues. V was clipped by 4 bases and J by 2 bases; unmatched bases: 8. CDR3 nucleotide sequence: TGCGCCAGCAGCCTCCTCGGGACTAGCGGCCCCTACGAGCAGTACTTC. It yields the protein CASSLLGTSGPYEQYF.

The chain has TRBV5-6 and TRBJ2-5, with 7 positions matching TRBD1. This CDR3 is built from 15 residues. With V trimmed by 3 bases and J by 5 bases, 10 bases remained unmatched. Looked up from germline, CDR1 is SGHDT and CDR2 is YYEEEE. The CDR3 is CASSSMTGRVETQYF. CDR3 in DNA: TGTGCCAGCAGCTCGATGACAGGGCGGGTGGAGACCCAGTACTTC.

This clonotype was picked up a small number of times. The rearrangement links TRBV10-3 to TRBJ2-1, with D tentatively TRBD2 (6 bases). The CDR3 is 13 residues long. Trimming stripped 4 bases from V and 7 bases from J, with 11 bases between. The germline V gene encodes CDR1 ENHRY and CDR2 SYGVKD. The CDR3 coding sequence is TGTGCCATCAGTGGATCAGGGAGGAATGAGCAGTTCTTC. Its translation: CAISGSGRNEQFF.

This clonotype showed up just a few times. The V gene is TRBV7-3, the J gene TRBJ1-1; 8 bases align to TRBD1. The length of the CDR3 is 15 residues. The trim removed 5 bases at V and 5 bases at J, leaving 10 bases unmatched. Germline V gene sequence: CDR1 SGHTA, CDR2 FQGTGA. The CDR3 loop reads CASSLEGRGRTEAFF. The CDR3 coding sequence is TGTGCCAGCAGCCTAGAAGGCAGGGGGCGTACTGAAGCTTTCTTT.